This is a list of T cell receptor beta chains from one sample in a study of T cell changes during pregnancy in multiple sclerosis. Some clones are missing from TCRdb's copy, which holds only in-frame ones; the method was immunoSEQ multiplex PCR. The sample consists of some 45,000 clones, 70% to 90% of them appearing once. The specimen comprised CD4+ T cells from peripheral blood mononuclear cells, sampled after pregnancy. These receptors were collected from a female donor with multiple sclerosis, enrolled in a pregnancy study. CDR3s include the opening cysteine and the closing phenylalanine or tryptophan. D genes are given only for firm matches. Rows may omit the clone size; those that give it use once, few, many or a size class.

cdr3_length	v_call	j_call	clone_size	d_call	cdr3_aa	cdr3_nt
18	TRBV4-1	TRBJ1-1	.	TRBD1	CASSHVDRAVRGRTEAFF	TGCGCCAGCAGCCACGTCGACAGGGCTGTTAGGGGACGCACTGAAGCTTTCTTT
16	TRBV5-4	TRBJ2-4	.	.	CASSLEPGAAKNIQYF	TGTGCCAGCAGCTTGGAACCAGGCGCGGCCAAAAACATTCAGTACTTC
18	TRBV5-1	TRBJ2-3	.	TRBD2	CASSLARLAGALTDTQYF	TGCGCCAGCAGCTTGGCCCGGCTAGCGGGGGCCCTCACAGATACGCAGTATTTT
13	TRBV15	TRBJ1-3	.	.	CATSPGVLNTIYF	TGTGCCACCAGTCCAGGGGTCTTAAACACCATATATTTT
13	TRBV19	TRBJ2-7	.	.	CASSISDSYEQYF	TGTGCCAGTAGTATATCGGACAGTTACGAGCAGTACTTC
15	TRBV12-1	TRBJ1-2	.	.	CASIPGGNGRYGYTF	TGTGCCAGCATCCCCGGGGGGAACGGCCGCTATGGCTACACCTTC
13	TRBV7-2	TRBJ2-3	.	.	CASTPPSTDTQYF	TGTGCCAGCACCCCCCCTAGCACAGATACGCAGTATTTT
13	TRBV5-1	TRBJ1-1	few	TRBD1	CASSLDTGAEAFF	TGCGCCAGCAGCTTAGACACAGGGGCTGAAGCTTTCTTT
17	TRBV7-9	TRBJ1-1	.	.	CASSLVTVAGGNTEAFF	TGTGCCAGCAGCTTAGTGACTGTCGCAGGAGGGAACACTGAAGCTTTCTTT
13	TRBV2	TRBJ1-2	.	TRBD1	CASSGTGGYGYTF	TGTGCCAGCAGTGGGACAGGGGGCTATGGCTACACCTTC
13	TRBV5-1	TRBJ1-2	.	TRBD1	CASSPWGQDGYTF	TGCGCCAGCAGCCCCTGGGGACAGGATGGCTACACCTTC
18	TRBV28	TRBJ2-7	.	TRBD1	CASSPSLGQGANSYEQYF	TGTGCCAGCAGCCCTTCCCTGGGTCAGGGGGCGAATTCCTACGAGCAGTACTTC
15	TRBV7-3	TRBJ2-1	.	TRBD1	CASSRGQSSYNEQFF	TGTGCCAGCAGCCGGGGACAGAGCTCCTACAATGAGCAGTTCTTC
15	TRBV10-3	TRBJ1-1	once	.	CAISEVGGMNTEAFF	TGTGCCATCAGTGAGGTCGGCGGCATGAACACTGAAGCTTTCTTT
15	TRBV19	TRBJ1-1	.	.	CASSIGGFGGTEAFF	TGTGCCAGTAGTATTGGAGGGTTTGGGGGCACTGAAGCTTTCTTT
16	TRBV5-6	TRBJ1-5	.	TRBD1	CASSLLAGGVNQPQHF	TGTGCCAGCAGCTTGCTGGCAGGGGGTGTTAATCAGCCCCAGCATTTT